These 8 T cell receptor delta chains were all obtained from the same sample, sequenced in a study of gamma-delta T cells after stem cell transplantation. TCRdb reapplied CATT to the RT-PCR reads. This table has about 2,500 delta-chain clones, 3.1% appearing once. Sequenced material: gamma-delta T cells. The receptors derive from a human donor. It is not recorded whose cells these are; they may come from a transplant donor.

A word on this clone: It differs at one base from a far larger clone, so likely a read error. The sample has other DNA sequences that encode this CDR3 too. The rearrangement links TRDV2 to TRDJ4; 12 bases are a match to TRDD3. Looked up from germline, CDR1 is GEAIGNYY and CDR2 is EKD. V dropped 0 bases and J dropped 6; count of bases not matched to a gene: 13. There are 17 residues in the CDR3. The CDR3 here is CACDTLWSGGYALSLIF. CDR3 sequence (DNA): TGTGCCTGTGACACCCTCTGGTCTGGGGGATACGCGTTATCCCTGATCTTT.

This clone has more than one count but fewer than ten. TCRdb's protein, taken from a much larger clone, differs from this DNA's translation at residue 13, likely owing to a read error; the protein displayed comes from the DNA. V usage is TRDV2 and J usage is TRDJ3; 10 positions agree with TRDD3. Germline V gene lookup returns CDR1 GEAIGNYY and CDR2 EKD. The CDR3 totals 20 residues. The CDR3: CACDTAGGYVSSRDTRQMFF. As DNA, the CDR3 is TGTGCCTGTGACACCGCGGGGGGATACGTCAGCTCCCGGGACACCCGACAGATGTTTTTC.

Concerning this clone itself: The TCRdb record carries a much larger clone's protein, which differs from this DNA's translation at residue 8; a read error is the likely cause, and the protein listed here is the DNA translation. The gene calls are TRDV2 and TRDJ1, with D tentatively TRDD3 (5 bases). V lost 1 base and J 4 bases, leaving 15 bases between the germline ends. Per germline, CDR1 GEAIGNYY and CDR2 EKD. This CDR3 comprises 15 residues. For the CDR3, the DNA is TGTGCCTGTGACACAGCTGGGAGGCCTCTCGATAAACTCATCTTT. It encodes CACDTAGRPLDKLIF.

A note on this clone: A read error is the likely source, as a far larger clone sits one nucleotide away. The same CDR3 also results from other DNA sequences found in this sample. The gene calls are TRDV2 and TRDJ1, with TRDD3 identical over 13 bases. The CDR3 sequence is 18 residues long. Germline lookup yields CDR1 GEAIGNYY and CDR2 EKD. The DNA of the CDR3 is TGTGCCTGCGACATTCTCACTGGGGGATACGGTCGGACCGATAAACTCATCTTT. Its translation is CACDILTGGYGRTDKLIF.

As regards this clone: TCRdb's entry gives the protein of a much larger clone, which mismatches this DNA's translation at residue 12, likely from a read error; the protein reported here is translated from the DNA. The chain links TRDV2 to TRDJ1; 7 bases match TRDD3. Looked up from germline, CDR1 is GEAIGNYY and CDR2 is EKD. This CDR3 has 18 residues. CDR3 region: CACDTVGTGVHSTDKLIF. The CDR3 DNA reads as TGTGCCTGTGACACCGTGGGAACTGGGGTACACTCCACCGACAAACTCATCTTT.

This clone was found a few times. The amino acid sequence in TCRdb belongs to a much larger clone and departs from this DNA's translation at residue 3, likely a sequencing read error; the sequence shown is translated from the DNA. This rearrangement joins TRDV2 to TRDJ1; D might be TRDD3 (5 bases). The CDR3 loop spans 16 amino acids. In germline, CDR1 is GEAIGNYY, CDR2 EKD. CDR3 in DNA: TGTGCCCGTGACACCGTTAAGGGGAGGTACACCGATAAACTCATCTTT. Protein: CARDTVKGRYTDKLIF.

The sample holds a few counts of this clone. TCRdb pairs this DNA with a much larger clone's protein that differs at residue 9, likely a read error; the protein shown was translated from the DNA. CDR3 DNA: TGTGCTCTTGGGGCTTTTCCTAGTTCGGGTTTAGATAAACTCATCTTT. Its protein is CALGAFPSSGLDKLIF. The rearrangement uses TRDV1 and TRDJ1, with D possibly matching TRDD2 (6 bases). Per the germline V gene, CDR1 is TSWWSYY and CDR2 is QGS. The CDR3 has 16 amino acids. V was shortened by 4 bases and J by 5 bases, with 20 bases between the two germline ends.

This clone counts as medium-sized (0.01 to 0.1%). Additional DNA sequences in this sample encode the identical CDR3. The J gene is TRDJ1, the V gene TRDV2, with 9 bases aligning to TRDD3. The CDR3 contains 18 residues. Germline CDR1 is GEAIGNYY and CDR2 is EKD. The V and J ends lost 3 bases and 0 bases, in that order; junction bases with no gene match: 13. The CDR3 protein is CACDPVLGEPMYTDKLIF. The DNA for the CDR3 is TGTGCCTGTGACCCTGTACTGGGGGAGCCGATGTACACCGATAAACTCATCTTT.